Below, 5 T cell receptor beta chains from the same sample are listed, as sequenced in a study of CD8 T cells in ankylosing spondylitis. TCRdb analysed the 5' RACE reads with MiXCR anew, one entry per CDR3 protein. The table has about 150,000 distinct CDR3 sequences, roughly 30% seen once. Sequencing was carried out using synovial fluid, either unsorted or a sorted T cell fraction (not recorded which). The receptors originated from a male donor with ankylosing spondylitis.

This clonotype is medium-sized by share. V and J are TRBV7-2 and TRBJ1-1, with D uncertain. Trimming took off 6 bases at V and 0 bases at J, with 14 bases between the two ends. The germline V gene encodes CDR1 SGHTA and CDR2 FQGNSA. This CDR3 has 15 amino acids. The CDR3 DNA reads as TGTGCCAGCAGGTCGGGCGCTGGGGTGAACACTGAAGCTTTCTTT. Translating gives CASRSGAGVNTEAFF.

The chain is built from TRBV5-1 and TRBJ1-5; the match to TRBD1 covers 7 bases. The germline gives CDR1 SGHRS, CDR2 YFSETQ. J was trimmed by 7 bases and V by 0 bases; bases with no gene match: 7. This CDR3 is 15 amino acids long. CDR3 nucleotide sequence: TGCGCCAGCAGCTTGGAGGGGGCCGGCGGACAGCCCCAGCATTTT. Protein product: CASSLEGAGGQPQHF.

The V and J genes are TRBV6-4 and TRBJ2-1, with a possible D match to TRBD2 (6 bases). Germline V gene lookup returns CDR1 MRHNA and CDR2 SNTAGT. This CDR3 region has 15 residues. V gave up 0 bases and J gave up 11 bases, with 17 bases separating them. The CDR3 DNA reads as TGTGCCAGCAGTGACTCCGGCTTGGGGGGAACTCAGCAGTTCTTC. The encoded protein is CASSDSGLGGTQQFF.

This clonotype occurred many times. The chain combines TRBV27 with TRBJ1-1; D remains unclear. The V gene lost 4 bases and the J gene lost 4 bases, with 7 bases spanning the gap. The CDR3 runs to 12 residues. Germline V gene data show CDR1 as MNHEY and CDR2 as SMNVEV (reference sequence). CDR3 DNA sequence: TGTGCCAGCAGTTCGAAGAGCACTGAAGCTTTCTTT. Its translation: CASSSKSTEAFF.

This clonotype was detected a few times. The chain links TRBV6-5 to TRBJ1-2, with D perhaps matching TRBD1 (5 bases). The CDR3 spans 17 residues. The V gene lost 2 bases and the J gene lost 0 bases, with 16 bases spanning the gap. Germline V gives CDR1 MNHEY, CDR2 SVGAGI. The CDR3 DNA sequence: TGTGCCAGCAGTTACGGTAAAACAGGACCTTCTAACTATGGCTACACCTTC. This translates into CASSYGKTGPSNYGYTF.